These 25 T cell receptor beta chains originate from one sample sequenced in a study of blood T cell repertoires in COVID-19 (dated by TCRdb to about 2020). The library was produced with the immunoSEQ multiplex PCR assay. Drawn from immuneACCESS, this table holds only the in-frame rearrangements with V and J called that TCRdb kept. Clones are partly lost; checked studies trace under half to an unresolved V gene and leave the rest unexplained. The sample table holds approximately 82,000 clones, of which 75% to 90% were seen once. Jointly, the top ten make up 1% to 1.5% of the sample. Input material: PBMCs or T cells enriched from blood (not recorded which). These receptors originate from a woman aged 50 to 65 with acute COVID-19.

This clone was counted a single time. The V gene is TRBV11-2, the J gene TRBJ2-2, with TRBD1 matching over 7 bases. V trimming: 3 bases; J trimming: 5 bases; junction bases outside the gene matches: 3. The CDR3 length is 14 residues. Germline V gives CDR1 SGHAT, CDR2 FQNNGV. CDR3 loop: CASSLAGGTGELFF. The CDR3, as DNA: TGTGCCAGCAGCTTGGCAGGGGGTACCGGGGAGCTGTTTTTT.

This chain connects TRBV7-2 to TRBJ2-1, with 10 bases that match TRBD2. V gave up 1 base and J gave up 8 bases; unmatched junction bases: 8. The CDR3 extends over 16 amino acids. CDR1 and CDR2 (germline): SGHTA, FQGNSA. This CDR3 reads CASSLDRTSGIDEQFF. The CDR3, as DNA: TGTGCCAGCAGCTTAGACCGTACTAGCGGGATCGATGAGCAGTTCTTC.

The chain has TRBV6-1 and TRBJ1-5; weak D call: TRBD1 (5 bases). From germline, CDR1 is MNHNS and CDR2 SASEGT. CDR3 length: 15 amino acids. Deletions cut 1 base from V and 6 bases from J, with 13 bases between. The CDR3 bases are TGTGCCAGCAGTGAAGAGGGAGGGAGGGGTCAGCCCCAGCATTTT. It is translated as CASSEEGGRGQPQHF.

This clone appeared once. This chain joins TRBV5-4 and TRBJ1-2, with TRBD1 matching over 8 bases. Germline V gives CDR1 SGHNT, CDR2 YYREEE (reference sequence). The CDR3 has 14 amino acids. The V segment lost 4 bases and the J segment 3 bases; nucleotides outside the gene matches: 5. CDR3 sequence: CASSPTGEHYGYTF. In nucleotides, the CDR3 is TGTGCCAGCAGCCCGACAGGGGAACACTATGGCTACACCTTC. The full variable domain, with the rest looked up from reference TRBV5-4 and TRBJ1-2, is ETGVTQSPTHLIKTRGQQVTLRCSSQSGHNTVSWYQQALGQGPQFIFQYYREEENGRGNFPPRFSGLQFPNYSSELNVNALELDDSALYLCASSPTGEHYGYTFGSGTRLTVV.

V is TRBV5-1 and J is TRBJ2-3, with 10 bases that match TRBD2. In germline, CDR1 is SGHRS, CDR2 YFSETQ. With 0 bases clipped from V and 4 bases from J, the junction kept 5 bases outside the gene matches. The CDR3 contains 16 residues. The DNA of the CDR3 is TGCGCCAGCAGCTTGGTAGTAGCGGGAGGACCAGATACGCAGTATTTT. Its protein is CASSLVVAGGPDTQYF.

This chain links TRBV11-1 with TRBJ2-2, with a possible D match to TRBD2 (5 bases). The CDR3 has 14 amino acids. V lost 4 bases to trimming and J lost 4 bases, with 10 bases between them. Germline CDR1 is SGHAT and CDR2 is FQDESV (reference sequence). The CDR3 loop reads CASSWERFTGELFF. CDR3 nucleotide sequence: TGTGCCAGCAGCTGGGAGCGTTTCACCGGGGAGCTGTTTTTT. The whole variable domain, filled in from reference TRBV11-1 and TRBJ2-2, reads EAEVAQSPRYKITEKSQAVAFWCDPISGHATLYWYRQILGQGPELLVQFQDESVVDDSQLPKDRFSAERLKGVDSTLKIQPAELGDSAMYLCASSWERFTGELFFGEGSRLTVL.

As DNA, the CDR3 is TGTGCCAGCAGTGAAAGGAGCAGCTCCTATAATTCACCCCTCCACTTT. It codes for CASSERSSSYNSPLHF. V and J are TRBV6-1 and TRBJ1-6; no clear D gene. The CDR3 runs 16 residues. V was trimmed by 2 bases and J by 0 bases, leaving 8 bases between them. The germline gives CDR1 MNHNS, CDR2 SASEGT.

The chain links TRBV24-1 to TRBJ1-1, with 9 bases that match TRBD1. The germline CDR1 and CDR2 sequences are KGHDR and SFDVKD. This CDR3 is 13 amino acids long. J lost 10 bases, V lost 7 bases, and 9 bases had no gene match. The CDR3 region has the DNA TGTGCCACCAGACCGGGACAGGGAGCCAGAGCTTTCTTT. Translated: CATRPGQGARAFF.

This sequence joins TRBV5-1 and TRBJ2-5; D may be TRBD2 (5 bases). This CDR3 is 15 amino acids long. Germline V gene lookup returns CDR1 SGHRS and CDR2 YFSETQ. Deletions cut 4 bases from V and 5 bases from J, with 18 bases between. The CDR3 is CASSPVFLAQETQYF. Here the CDR3 DNA reads TGCGCCAGCAGCCCCGTTTTCCTAGCCCAGGAGACCCAGTACTTC.

The chain carries TRBV5-4 and TRBJ1-1; D not resolved. Germline loops: CDR1 SGHNT, CDR2 YYREEE (reference sequence). Trimming took 4 bases from V and 1 from J, leaving 14 bases between them. This CDR3 contains 15 residues. In DNA form, the CDR3 reads TGTGCCAGCAGCGCTAGCGGGTATTGGAACACTGAAGCTTTCTTT. This sequence encodes CASSASGYWNTEAFF.

The chain recombines TRBV6-6 with TRBJ1-5; no definite D call. V lost 8 bases to trimming and J lost 0 bases, with 17 bases between them. Per germline, CDR1 MNHNY and CDR2 SVGAGI (reference sequence). The CDR3 is made up of 16 amino acids. This chain's CDR3 is CASGGYGPYSNQPQHF. CDR3 bases: TGTGCCAGCGGAGGGTACGGACCCTATAGCAATCAGCCCCAGCATTTT.

This clone showed up just once. The chain combines TRBV5-1 with TRBJ1-5; the D is unclear. V lost 4 bases and J 3 bases, leaving 14 bases between the germline ends. The V gene's germline CDR1 is SGHRS and CDR2 YFSETQ. The CDR3 runs to 15 residues. The CDR3 DNA sequence: TGCGCCAGCAGCGCGTCAGGTTTTGCCAATCAGCCCCAGCATTTT. Translating gives CASSASGFANQPQHF.

The J gene is TRBJ1-1, the V gene TRBV2, with no clear D. The CDR3 is made up of 12 amino acids. CDR1 and CDR2 from the germline V gene are SNHLY and FYNNEI. Trimming took 8 bases from V and 0 from J, leaving 7 bases between them. In nucleotides, the CDR3 is TGTGCCAGCGGTGGGCTGAACACTGAAGCTTTCTTT. This codes for CASGGLNTEAFF.

V and J are TRBV4-2 and TRBJ2-7; TRBD2 agrees at 13 bases. The V and J ends lost 3 bases and 4 bases, in that order; junction bases with no gene match: 12. This CDR3 is built from 18 residues. The V gene's germline CDR1 is LGHNA and CDR2 YNFKEQ. DNA for the CDR3: TGTGCCAGCAGCCAGGAGGGGATACTAGCGGGAGGGCCTTACGAGCAGTACTTC. This gives the protein CASSQEGILAGGPYEQYF.

The chain recombines TRBV6-5 with TRBJ1-4, with TRBD1 as a possible D gene (5 bases). CDR3 size: 13 residues. CDR1 MNHEY and CDR2 SVGAGI come from the germline V gene. V lost 4 bases to trimming and J lost 7 bases, with 10 bases between them. CDR3 in DNA: TGTGCCAGCAGTTTGGGGGGGGGTGAAAAACTGTTTTTT. Its translation is CASSLGGGEKLFF.

J is TRBJ2-5 and V is TRBV7-2; tentative D call: TRBD2 (6 bases). Germline CDR1 SGHTA, CDR2 FQGNSA. Trimming removed 1 base from V and 1 base from J, with 13 bases in between. CDR3 size: 16 residues. CDR3 in amino acids: CASSLGLAGSQETQYF. The CDR3 bases are TGTGCCAGCAGCTTAGGGCTTGCGGGATCCCAAGAGACCCAGTACTTC.

The rearrangement joins TRBV5-5 to TRBJ2-3, with a weak D call TRBD2 (5 bases). The CDR3 spans 16 residues. V was cut by 2 bases and J by 3 bases, with 16 bases left in between. CDR1 SGHKS and CDR2 YYEKEE come from the germline V gene (reference sequence). The CDR3: CASSLPRTAGTDTQYF. Here the CDR3 DNA reads TGTGCCAGCAGCTTACCCCGGACTGCCGGGACAGATACGCAGTATTTT.

The chain joins TRBV28 to TRBJ2-3; TRBD2 matches 11 bases. J was trimmed by 4 bases and V by 7 bases; bases with no gene match: 10. Germline V gene sequence: CDR1 MDHEN, CDR2 SYDVKM. The CDR3 covers 16 residues. Here the CDR3 reads CASTPTSGSAADTQYF. The DNA for the CDR3 is TGTGCCAGCACCCCAACTAGCGGGAGTGCAGCAGATACGCAGTATTTT.

The rearrangement uses TRBV7-6 and TRBJ2-7; the D gene is possibly TRBD1 (6 bases). The V and J ends lost 0 bases and 2 bases respectively, with 11 bases between them. The CDR3 extends over 15 amino acids. Germline V gives CDR1 SGHVS, CDR2 FNYEAQ. CDR3 DNA sequence: TGTGCCAGCAGCTTAGCGGTGGGGGCGCCCTACGAGCAGTACTTC. It is translated as CASSLAVGAPYEQYF.

This sequence joins TRBV5-6 and TRBJ1-4; possible D gene TRBD1, 5 bases. Germline assignment: CDR1 SGHDT and CDR2 YYEEEE. V lost 0 bases, J lost 3 bases, and 9 bases lay in between. The CDR3 is 15 residues long. The CDR3 DNA reads TGTGCCAGCAGCTTGGTAGCAGGGCCTAATGAAAAACTGTTTTTT. The encoded protein is CASSLVAGPNEKLFF.

The V call is TRBV30, the J call TRBJ1-4, with D maybe TRBD1 (6 bases). Germline CDR1 reads GTSNPN; CDR2 reads SVGIG (reference sequence). The ends were cut back, 7 bases at V and 5 bases at J, with 11 bases in the middle. This CDR3 is 12 amino acids long. In nucleotides, the CDR3 is TGTGCCTCAGGGGCCGACAATGAAAAACTGTTTTTT. It specifies CASGADNEKLFF.

This clone was seen more than once but under ten times. The chain couples TRBV7-9 to TRBJ1-1; 7 nucleotides agree with TRBD1. Germline V gene sequence: CDR1 SEHNR, CDR2 FQNEAQ (reference sequence). CDR3 length: 18 amino acids. Losses at the gene ends were 1 base for V and 7 bases for J; bases not matched to a gene: 18. This CDR3 is CASSLVTGDLNSPNEAFF. The CDR3 DNA follows: TGTGCCAGCAGCTTAGTAACAGGGGATCTAAACTCACCGAATGAAGCTTTCTTT.

The chain recombines TRBV19 with TRBJ2-3; 10 bases map to TRBD1. Germline V gene lookup returns CDR1 LNHDA and CDR2 SQIVND (reference sequence). V trimming: 6 bases; J trimming: 3 bases; junction bases outside the gene matches: 6. This CDR3 is 15 amino acids long. The CDR3 DNA follows: TGTGCCAGTAGCGACAGGGGGCGGTGGACAGATACGCAGTATTTT. Its translation is CASSDRGRWTDTQYF. The full variable domain, its missing parts supplied by reference TRBV19 and TRBJ2-3, is DGGITQSPKYLFRKEGQNVTLSCEQNLNHDAMYWYRQDPGQGLRLIYYSQIVNDFQKGDIAEGYSVSREKKESFPLTVTSAQKNPTAFYLCASSDRGRWTDTQYFGPGTRLTVL.

To note about this clone: Other DNA sequences in this specimen translate into the identical CDR3. J is TRBJ1-1 and V is TRBV6-5; D is undetermined. V lost 0 bases to trimming and J lost 1 base, with 6 bases between them. Per the germline V gene, CDR1 is MNHEY and CDR2 is SVGAGI. The CDR3 runs 14 residues. The CDR3 DNA reads TGTGCCAGCAGTTACTCGGGAGGGAACACTGAAGCTTTCTTT. Translated, it gives CASSYSGGNTEAFF.

The chain couples TRBV5-6 to TRBJ2-1; TRBD1 agrees at 7 bases. The CDR3 is made up of 14 amino acids. Germline V gives CDR1 SGHDT, CDR2 YYEEEE. The junction had 4 bases not matched to a gene; V was cut back by 4 bases and J by 3 bases. The CDR3 nucleotides are TGTGCCAGCAGCCTAAGGACAGGCTACAATGAGCAGTTCTTC. Protein product: CASSLRTGYNEQFF.